One sample yielded the 18 T cell receptor beta chains listed below, sequenced in a study of identical twins (TCRdb year 2016). Libraries were constructed by 5' RACE. The sequencer listed for this sample is Illumina HiSeq 2000. The public reads were run again by TCRdb, first through fastp at Q25 and then through MiXCR, and only productive beta chains were kept. Every CDR3 protein is listed once, alongside the most common genes and DNA of its rows. The sample contains about 690,000 distinct CDR3 sequences, approximately 22% of them found a single time. 4% to 5.5% of the sample rests with the top ten. These same records also appear under a second study, on T cells expressing NK-cell markers.

The source material was PBMCs. These receptors were obtained from a woman aged 18-30 years in good health.

This clonotype has a handful of counts. The gene calls are TRBV29-1 and TRBJ2-6; D is possibly TRBD2 (5 bases). Germline lookup yields CDR1 SQVTM and CDR2 ANQGSEA. The CDR3 is made up of 15 amino acids. V gave up 2 bases and J gave up 3 bases, with 11 bases separating them. In nucleotides, the CDR3 is TGCAGCGTTGAACGGCGGACTGGTGGGGCCAACGTCCTGACTTTC. It specifies CSVERRTGGANVLTF. Supplemented by reference TRBV29-1 and TRBJ2-6, the full variable domain reads SAVISQKPSRDICQRGTSLTIQCQVDSQVTMMFWYRQQPGQSLTLIATANQGSEATYESGFVIDKFPISRPNLTFSTLTVSNMSPEDSSIYLCSVERRTGGANVLTFGAGSRLTVL.

The V and J genes are TRBV2 and TRBJ2-2; the D is unclear. The germline V gene encodes CDR1 SNHLY and CDR2 FYNNEI. The V end was cut by 4 bases, the J end by 3 bases, with 6 bases between. This CDR3 spans 13 amino acids. This chain's CDR3 is CASSGGYTGELFF. As DNA, the CDR3 is TGTGCCAGCAGTGGTGGGTACACCGGGGAGCTGTTTTTT. The whole variable domain, remainder taken from reference TRBV2 and TRBJ2-2, is EPEVTQTPSHQVTQMGQEVILRCVPISNHLYFYWYRQILGQKVEFLVSFYNNEISEKSEIFDDQFSVERPDGSNFTLKIRSTKLEDSAMYFCASSGGYTGELFFGEGSRLTVL.

This clonotype was detected a few times. V and J are TRBV12-3 or TRBV12-4 and TRBJ2-2; D is perhaps TRBD1 (6 bases). The CDR3 loop spans 14 amino acids. Deletions cut 8 bases from V and 1 base from J, with 11 bases between. The CDR3 DNA is TGTGCCAGCGTCATGACAGGGAACACCGGGGAGCTGTTTTTT. This encodes CASVMTGNTGELFF.

This sequence joins TRBV12-3 or TRBV12-4 and TRBJ2-3; weak D call: TRBD2 (5 bases). With 7 bases removed from V and 4 bases from J, the gap between germline ends came to 9 bases. The CDR3 is made up of 12 amino acids. The CDR3: CASTTRSDTQYF. The CDR3 nucleotides read TGTGCCAGCACCACTAGATCAGATACGCAGTATTTT.

This clonotype was found many times. The CDR3 spells CSARRAGLTGELFF. CDR3 in DNA: TGCAGTGCTCGACGAGCGGGCTTGACCGGGGAGCTGTTTTTT. The chain couples TRBV20-1 to TRBJ2-2; TRBD2 is a possible D gene (6 bases). Trimming stripped 5 bases from V and 5 bases from J, with 15 bases between. The CDR3 has 14 residues. CDR1 and CDR2 (germline): DFQATT, SNEGSKA (reference sequence).

V usage is TRBV10-3 and J usage is TRBJ2-2; 10 bases align to TRBD1. With 10 bases clipped from V and 1 base from J, the junction kept 9 bases outside the gene matches. Germline V gene sequence: CDR1 ENHRY, CDR2 SYGVKD. The CDR3 loop spans 16 amino acids. CDR3 amino acids: CATSGTGALNTGELFF. As DNA, the CDR3 is TGTGCCACTTCAGGGACAGGGGCGTTGAACACCGGGGAGCTGTTTTTT.

This clonotype was observed a few times. This chain links TRBV11-2 with TRBJ2-1, with TRBD2 matching over 12 bases. The V gene end was trimmed by 1 base and the J gene end by 3 bases; junction bases not matched to a gene: 7. Germline assignment: CDR1 SGHAT and CDR2 FQNNGV. The CDR3 sequence is 18 residues long. The CDR3 spells CASSLGVMGLAGYNEQFF. CDR3 bases: TGTGCCAGCAGCTTAGGAGTCATGGGACTAGCGGGCTACAATGAGCAGTTCTTC.

J is TRBJ2-1 and V is TRBV6-1, with D possibly being TRBD1 or TRBD2 (5 bases each). Germline V gene data show CDR1 as MNHNS and CDR2 as SASEGT. V was trimmed by 8 bases and J by 8 bases, leaving 7 bases between them. There are 10 residues in the CDR3. CDR3 amino acids: CASGGYEQFF. DNA of the CDR3: TGTGCCAGCGGGGGTTATGAGCAGTTCTTC.

This clonotype was recorded at least ten times. The rearrangement uses TRBV20-1 and TRBJ2-1, with 12 bases lining up with TRBD2. Germline CDR1 and CDR2: DFQATT and SNEGSKA (reference sequence). Germline trimming cut 0 bases from V and 4 bases from J; bases unmatched to any gene: 7. The CDR3 loop spans 17 amino acids. In DNA form, the CDR3 reads TGCAGTGCTAGAGACTTGAGGCTAGCGGGAGGGTACAATGAGCAGTTCTTC. It codes for CSARDLRLAGGYNEQFF.

This clonotype was detected once. The chain combines TRBV7-2 with TRBJ2-7; 9 bases line up with TRBD1. The germline CDR1 and CDR2 sequences are SGHTA and FQGNSA. This CDR3 contains 17 residues. The ends lost 8 bases at V and 4 bases at J; junction bases unmatched: 18. CDR3 sequence: CASSDRGRERRGYEQYF. The DNA of the CDR3 is TGTGCCAGCTCGGACAGGGGACGGGAAAGACGAGGTTACGAGCAGTACTTC.

V is TRBV20-1 and J is TRBJ1-2; possibly TRBD1 for D (5 bases). The V gene's germline CDR1 is DFQATT and CDR2 SNEGSKA (reference sequence). The CDR3 runs to 11 residues. The CDR3 loop reads CRGEFFYGYTF. CDR3 in DNA: TGCAGGGGGGAATTTTTCTATGGCTACACCTTC.

The rearrangement links TRBV7-2 to TRBJ2-1; 7 bases are a match to TRBD2. The CDR3 runs to 16 residues. The trim removed 1 base at V and 0 bases at J, leaving 3 bases unmatched. Germline values: CDR1 SGHTA, CDR2 FQGNSA. DNA of the CDR3: TGTGCCAGCAGCTTAGTCGGGGGGAGCTCCTACAATGAGCAGTTCTTC. It encodes CASSLVGGSSYNEQFF.

This chain uses TRBV10-3 with TRBJ2-3; D is perhaps TRBD1 (5 bases). V was shortened by 6 bases and J by 7 bases, with 14 bases between the two germline ends. The CDR3 has 13 residues. Germline V gene data show CDR1 as ENHRY and CDR2 as SYGVKD. The CDR3 protein is CAISRESTNTQYF. CDR3 nucleotides: TGTGCCATCAGCAGGGAATCTACTAATACGCAGTATTTT.

DNA for the CDR3: TGTGCCAGCAGTCCGCGGGGGGGCGGGCAGTTCTTC. Translated: CASSPRGGGQFF. The chain is built from TRBV12-3 or TRBV12-4 and TRBJ2-1; 9 bases align to TRBD2. There are 12 residues in the CDR3. The V segment lost 5 bases and the J segment 12 bases; nucleotides outside the gene matches: 5.

A few counts support this clonotype. The chain employs TRBV12-3 or TRBV12-4 and TRBJ2-3, with TRBD1 matching 7 bases. This CDR3 is built from 11 residues. Unmatched junction bases numbered 2, after V lost 6 bases and J lost 8 bases. In DNA form, the CDR3 reads TGTGCCAGCAGGACAGGGCTTACGCAGTATTTT. Amino acid sequence: CASRTGLTQYF.

This chain connects TRBV4-1 to TRBJ1-5, with a tentative D call TRBD1 (5 bases). CDR3 length: 15 amino acids. CDR1 MGHRA and CDR2 YSYEKL come from the germline V gene. V was pared by 2 bases and J by 5 bases, with 13 bases between. CDR3: CASSQRSGPYQPQHF. Here the CDR3 DNA reads TGCGCCAGCAGCCAACGATCGGGGCCCTATCAGCCCCAGCATTTT.

The rearrangement uses TRBV27 and TRBJ2-7; no firm D call. The CDR3 is 14 residues long. The ends were cut back, 3 bases at V and 0 bases at J, with 9 bases in the middle. CDR1 MNHEY and CDR2 SMNVEV come from the germline V gene (reference sequence). The CDR3 DNA follows: TGTGCCAGCAGTTTCGTCCGGAGCTCCTACGAGCAGTACTTC. It is translated as CASSFVRSSYEQYF.

This clonotype has more than one count but fewer than ten. The chain is built from TRBV10-3 and TRBJ2-7; 8 bases agree with TRBD1. CDR1 and CDR2 from the germline V gene are ENHRY and SYGVKD. The ends lost 3 bases at V and 3 bases at J; junction bases unmatched: 4. CDR3 length equals 14 residues. The CDR3 sequence: CAISDRGRGYEQYF. CDR3 nucleotides: TGTGCCATCAGTGACAGGGGGCGCGGCTACGAGCAGTACTTC.